Shown below are 19 T cell receptor beta chains from a single sample sequenced in a study of beta chain features in type 1 diabetes. Expressed TCRB transcripts got sequenced, as all isolated RNA was reverse transcribed. Assay: immunoSEQ multiplex PCR; the TCRdb copy retains only in-frame clones and omits some. The sample contains under 550,000 clones, about an eighth of which appear only once. Sequenced input: naive CD4+ T cells from blood. The receptors originated from a woman aged 18-29 years in good health.

Here the CDR3 DNA reads TGTGCCAGCAGCAGACCTGACAGGGGCGAGCAGTTCTTC. This gives the protein CASSRPDRGEQFF. This rearrangement joins TRBV5-6 to TRBJ2-1; 8 bases match TRBD1. The germline V gene has CDR1 SGHDT and CDR2 YYEEEE. Trimming at V came to 4 bases and at J to 10 bases, leaving 7 bases not matched to a gene. The CDR3 is 13 residues long.

V and J are TRBV7-3 and TRBJ1-6; perhaps TRBD1 as D (6 bases). Germline lookup yields CDR1 SGHTA and CDR2 FQGTGA. The CDR3 has 13 residues. V lost 5 bases and J 7 bases, leaving 9 bases between the germline ends. The CDR3 region is CASSRTENSPLHF. CDR3 DNA: TGTGCCAGCAGCCGGACAGAGAATTCACCCCTCCACTTT.

The chain employs TRBV7-8 and TRBJ2-7, with no clear D. This CDR3 has 16 amino acids. The V end was cut by 4 bases, the J end by 3 bases, with 19 bases between. Germline CDR1 and CDR2: SGHVS and FQNEAQ. The CDR3 loop reads CASSSRPGSTHYEQYV. For the CDR3, the DNA is TGTGCCAGCAGCTCCCGGCCCGGTTCTACACACTACGAGCAGTACGTC.

The chain carries TRBV2 and TRBJ2-5, with 13 bases aligning to TRBD2. With 6 bases clipped from V and 12 bases from J, the junction kept 10 bases outside the gene matches. Germline V gene data show CDR1 as SNHLY and CDR2 as FYNNEI. This CDR3 region has 14 residues. CDR3 nucleotides: TGTGCCAGCAGAGAGACTAGCGGGGGGACCCCGGAGTACTTC. It yields the protein CASRETSGGTPEYF.

This clone has a handful of counts. CDR3 in DNA: TGTGCCAGCAGTGCTAATGGCGCAGGGTACGAGCAGTACGTC. This gives the protein CASSANGAGYEQYV. This chain joins TRBV2 and TRBJ2-7; the D gene is possibly TRBD1 (5 bases). Per germline, CDR1 SNHLY and CDR2 FYNNEI. The CDR3 consists of 14 residues. V was cut by 4 bases and J by 4 bases, with 14 bases left in between.

The table lists this clone with a few counts. The DNA is omitted, as the CDR3 cannot be located on it reliably, and the CDR3 follows TCRdb's listing. The V and J genes are TRBV12-2 and TRBJ1-5; TRBD1, as called in the table, went unchecked against the DNA. TRBV12-2 is deemed a pseudogene. The CDR3 has 17 residues if both end residues are counted. The CDR3 loop is CASRLVGLGTDHQPQHF.

This clone has more than one count but fewer than ten. V gene TRBV6-6 combines with J gene TRBJ2-5; D unresolved. Trimming took 2 bases from V and 3 from J, leaving 4 bases between them. This CDR3 is built from 12 residues. Germline CDR1 MNHNY, CDR2 SVGAGI (reference sequence). The CDR3 coding sequence is TGTGCCAGCAGTTACGCTGAAGAGACCCAGTACTTC. It codes for CASSYAEETQYF.

This clone was seen a few times. The chain links TRBV7-2 to TRBJ2-3; 8 bases align to TRBD1. V lost 4 bases and J lost 5; bases outside the gene matches: 8. The CDR3 consists of 15 residues. In germline, CDR1 is SGHTA, CDR2 FQGNSA. The CDR3 DNA follows: TGTGCCAGCAGCTCGCAGGGGGCAGGTAGAGATACGCAGTATTTT. Encoded protein: CASSSQGAGRDTQYF.

The chain recombines TRBV30 with TRBJ2-1; 9 bases agree with TRBD2. The ends lost 3 bases at V and 4 bases at J; junction bases unmatched: 13. Germline CDR1 reads GTSNPN; CDR2 reads SVGIG (reference sequence). The CDR3 is 17 amino acids. The CDR3 DNA follows: TGTGCCTGGAGGCTCATGGTGACTAGCGGCAGTTACAATGAGCAGTTCTTC. Translated: CAWRLMVTSGSYNEQFF.

The sample holds a few counts of this clone. Other DNA variants within this sample encode the same CDR3. The rearrangement uses TRBV2 and TRBJ1-6, with 8 nucleotides matching TRBD1. Trimming removed 5 bases from V and 3 bases from J; junction bases left unmatched: 3. The CDR3 sequence is 15 residues long. The germline gives CDR1 SNHLY, CDR2 FYNNEI. CDR3 amino acids: CASSPGQGYNSPLHF. CDR3 bases: TGTGCCAGCAGTCCCGGACAGGGCTATAATTCACCCCTCCACTTT.

V usage is TRBV28 and J usage is TRBJ2-2; TRBD2 is a possible D gene (5 bases). The CDR3 runs 12 residues. V was clipped by 3 bases and J by 7 bases, with 6 bases between them. Looked up from germline, CDR1 is MDHEN and CDR2 is SYDVKM. CDR3 sequence (DNA): TGTGCCAGCAGTTTGAGGGACGGGGAGCTGTTTTTT. It yields the protein CASSLRDGELFF. Full variable domain (missing parts from reference TRBV28 and TRBJ2-2): DVKVTQSSRYLVKRTGEKVFLECVQDMDHENMFWYRQDPGLGLRLIYFSYDVKMKEKGDIPEGYSVSREKKERFSLILESASTNQTSMYLCASSLRDGELFFGEGSRLTVL.

This clone has only a few counts. The J gene is TRBJ2-1, the V gene TRBV7-2; D possibly uses TRBD1 or TRBD2 (6 bases each). V lost 1 base to trimming and J lost 10 bases, with 11 bases between them. This CDR3 has 13 residues. The germline V gene has CDR1 SGHTA and CDR2 FQGNSA. The CDR3 region is CASSLGRGREQFF. The CDR3 DNA reads TGTGCCAGCAGCTTAGGTAGGGGGAGGGAGCAGTTCTTC.

This clone showed up just a few times. The chain carries TRBV14 and TRBJ1-2; 7 bases agree with TRBD1. The germline V gene has CDR1 SGHDN and CDR2 FVKESK. This CDR3 has 15 amino acids. J lost 7 bases, V lost 5 bases, and 13 bases had no gene match. CDR3 coding DNA: TGTGCCAGCAGCACTACAGGGGCCCGGATCTCTGGCTACACCTTC. Residues: CASSTTGARISGYTF.

This rearrangement joins TRBV11-2 to TRBJ2-1; D is uncertain. Trimming removed 0 bases from V and 10 bases from J, with 10 bases in between. Germline CDR1 and CDR2: SGHAT and FQNNGV. CDR3 length: 13 amino acids. CDR3 residues: CASSLDLVSEQFF. In DNA form, the CDR3 reads TGTGCCAGCAGCTTAGATCTGGTCTCCGAGCAGTTCTTC. Complete variable domain (other parts from reference TRBV11-2 and TRBJ2-1): EAGVAQSPRYKIIEKRQSVAFWCNPISGHATLYWYQQILGQGPKLLIQFQNNGVVDDSQLPKDRFSAERLKGVDSTLKIQPAKLEDSAVYLCASSLDLVSEQFFGPGTRLTVL.

CDR3 region: CASSQEFQTYEQYF. CDR3 in DNA: TGCGCCAGCAGCCAAGAATTTCAGACCTACGAGCAGTACTTC. The chain combines TRBV4-3 with TRBJ2-7; D not resolved. The CDR3 spans 14 residues. Trimming stripped 0 bases from V and 2 bases from J, with 8 bases between. The germline CDR1 and CDR2 sequences are LGHNA and YSLEER.

J is TRBJ2-5 and V is TRBV7-2, with no clear D. V dropped 5 bases and J dropped 6 bases, with 10 bases sitting between them. The CDR3 has 12 amino acids. CDR1 and CDR2 (germline): SGHTA, FQGNSA. The CDR3 loop reads CASSQFTQTQYF. The CDR3 DNA reads TGTGCCAGCAGCCAATTCACACAGACCCAGTACTTC.

The chain employs TRBV5-6 and TRBJ2-3; weak D call: TRBD2 (6 bases). The ends were cut back, 7 bases at V and 1 base at J, with 19 bases in the middle. The length of the CDR3 is 16 residues. The germline V gene encodes CDR1 SGHDT and CDR2 YYEEEE. The CDR3 nucleotides are TGTGCCAGCTCGGGACTTTACCGATCGGGCACAGATACGCAGTATTTT. It is translated as CASSGLYRSGTDTQYF.

A note on this clone: Other DNA sequences in this specimen translate into the identical CDR3. The chain is built from TRBV29-1 and TRBJ2-7, with D perhaps matching TRBD1 or TRBD2 (5 bases each). The CDR3 is 13 amino acids. CDR1 is SQVTM and CDR2 is ANQGSEA in the germline V gene. Between the trimmed V and J ends, which lost 1 base and 4 bases, there was a span of 11 bases. CDR3 sequence: CSVEGGERYEQYF. CDR3 bases: TGCAGCGTTGAAGGAGGGGAACGGTACGAGCAGTACTTC.

V gene TRBV5-1 combines with J gene TRBJ1-3, with D tentatively TRBD1 (5 bases). The CDR3 loop spans 15 amino acids. Germline V CDR1 and CDR2: SGHRS, YFSETQ. V dropped 1 base and J dropped 5 bases, with 13 bases sitting between them. DNA of the CDR3: TGCGCCAGCAGCTTGACAGGAGTGGGTCGAAACACCATATATTTT. This sequence encodes CASSLTGVGRNTIYF.